This entry describes one TCR beta chain. This specimen comes from a study of blood T cell repertoires in COVID-19. Overall study: Some COVID-19 samples were acute and others convalescent; all came from the United States, Italy and Spain. Sources were T cells, B-cell-depleted T cells, or PBMCs; the material itself was cDNA or gDNA.

The table came from immunoSEQ multiplex PCR; TCRdb's copy has only in-frame clones and leaves some out. This sample carries 220,000 or so clones, about 88% of them seen once, and the ten largest clones take about 10%. Germline lookup yields CDR1 SGHVS and CDR2 FNYEAQ. V was pared by 4 bases and J by 2 bases, with 10 bases of the junction left unmatched. CDR3 length: 17 residues. This clonotype was obtained from a woman aged 50 to 60 with COVID-19, enrolled during active disease. The chain recombines TRBV7-6 with TRBJ2-3; the match to TRBD1 covers 9 bases. The sample was peripheral blood. CDR3 amino acids: CASSYRSGTGSTDTQYF. CDR3 nucleotide sequence: TGTGCCAGCAGCTATCGTTCCGGGACAGGGTCCACAGATACGCAGTATTTT.